What follows are 7 T cell receptor beta chains derived from one specimen sequenced in a study of radiation and T cells in renal cell carcinoma. Indicated time point: baseline pretreatment blood. Treatment meaning: 15 Gy SBRT to primary tumor, nephrectomy 4 weeks later. Clones were read by immunoSEQ multiplex PCR, and TCRdb kept only the in-frame ones, dropping some. The data contain under 65,000 clones, approximately 80% of them singletons. Sequencing used blood, obtained from a patient whose treatment included radiotherapy and nephrectomy. These receptors were taken from a man in his 60s with renal cell carcinoma.

This clone came up a few times. The chain joins TRBV7-2 to TRBJ2-1; D may match TRBD1 or TRBD2 (5 bases each). Germline V gene sequence: CDR1 SGHTA, CDR2 FQGNSA. This CDR3 spans 14 amino acids. V was clipped by 5 bases and J by 9 bases, with 17 bases between them. CDR3 DNA: TGTGCCAGCAGCGCCTCCGGGGACGGCCGTGAGCAGTTCTTC. This gives the protein CASSASGDGREQFF.

The chain recombines TRBV10-3 with TRBJ1-5; TRBD1 agrees at 7 bases. There are 16 residues in the CDR3. With V trimmed by 0 bases and J by 9 bases, 11 bases remained unmatched. From germline, CDR1 is ENHRY and CDR2 SYGVKD. CDR3 DNA sequence: TGTGCCATCAGTGAGTCGGGGACAGACTCCTCGGGGCCCCAGCATTTT. Translation gives CAISESGTDSSGPQHF.

This chain joins TRBV30 and TRBJ1-3, with D possibly matching TRBD1 (5 bases). The CDR3 is made up of 11 amino acids. The ends were cut back, 8 bases at V and 4 bases at J, with 9 bases in the middle. Germline V CDR1 and CDR2: GTSNPN, SVGIG (reference sequence). CDR3 loop: CARKGGNTIYF. CDR3 coding DNA: TGTGCCCGGAAGGGGGGAAACACCATATATTTT. The entire variable domain, with the rest obtained from reference TRBV30 and TRBJ1-3, is as follows: SQTIHQWPATLVQPVGSPLSLECTVEGTSNPNLYWYRQAAGRGLQLLFYSVGIGQISSEVPQNLSASRPQDRQFILSSKKLLLSDSGFYLCARKGGNTIYFGEGSWLTVV.

The CDR3 is CASSAAGTGVNNEQFF. The CDR3 DNA is TGTGCCAGTAGTGCTGCCGGGACAGGGGTTAACAATGAGCAGTTCTTC. The chain uses TRBV19 and TRBJ2-1, with 10 bases identical to TRBD1. In germline, CDR1 is LNHDA, CDR2 SQIVND (reference sequence). Trimming at V came to 5 bases and at J to 5 bases, leaving 9 bases not matched to a gene. This CDR3 region has 16 residues.

The gene calls are TRBV12-5 and TRBJ1-1, with TRBD1 identical over 7 bases. The CDR3 is 13 residues long. V dropped 5 bases and J dropped 10; count of bases not matched to a gene: 10. Per germline, CDR1 LGHNT and CDR2 FRNRAP. The CDR3 DNA reads TGTGCTAGTGGTCTCGCAGGGGGAGTGATAGCTTTCTTT. Its protein product is CASGLAGGVIAFF.

This CDR3 reads CASSSGGSGNTIYF. The CDR3 bases are TGTGCCAGCAGTTCAGGGGGCTCTGGAAACACCATATATTTT. The V call is TRBV6-6, the J call TRBJ1-3, with TRBD1 identical over 7 bases. The CDR3 is 14 amino acids. V shed 4 bases and J 0 bases; nucleotides not matched to a gene: 0. CDR1 and CDR2 from the germline V gene are MNHNY and SVGAGI (reference sequence).

The rearrangement links TRBV7-2 to TRBJ1-1; D is ambiguous. The germline V gene has CDR1 SGHTA and CDR2 FQGNSA. The CDR3 totals 13 residues. The ends were cut back, 2 bases at V and 0 bases at J, with 4 bases in the middle. The CDR3 protein is CASSLYLNTEAFF. The CDR3 DNA reads TGTGCCAGCAGCTTATATTTGAACACTGAAGCTTTCTTT. Using reference TRBV7-2 and TRBJ1-1 for the parts outside the CDR3, the full variable domain is GAGVSQSPSNKVTEKGKDVELRCDPISGHTALYWYRQSLGQGLEFLIYFQGNSAPDKSGLPSDRFSAERTGGSVSTLTIQRTQQEDSAVYLCASSLYLNTEAFFGQGTRLTVV.